This TCR beta chain was sequenced in a study of PD-1 blockade in mismatch repair-deficient tumors. Comments on this clone: What it binds is not known.

Produced via immunoSEQ multiplex PCR; TCRdb's table is partial and in-frame only. The sample holds roughly 14,000 clones; around 87% are singletons and the top ten take 4% to 5.5%. Time point in this sample: roughly 11-day in vitro stimulation with candidate neoantigen peptide 6. Cells were stimulated 10 days with each of 6 or 7 ELISpot-reactive neoantigens. The TCR was taken from an adult with mismatch repair-deficient cancer. Sequenced here: cells cultured in vitro, sampled from a patient treated with pembrolizumab.

Written as DNA, the CDR3 is TGCGCCAGCAGCCAAGAAATAACTAGCGGGCAGCAGTACTTC. As protein: CASSQEITSGQQYF. The gene calls are TRBV4-1 and TRBJ2-7; 9 bases map to TRBD2. V was clipped by 0 bases and J by 8 bases; unmatched bases: 5. The CDR3 is 14 residues long. Germline V gene data show CDR1 as MGHRA and CDR2 as YSYEKL.